One sample yielded the 24 T cell receptor beta chains listed below, sequenced in a study of blood T cells in healthy people across ages. A second PCR of 7 to 11 cycles used a sample-barcoded 5' primer and a J-beta primer mix. TCRdb re-derived calls from the 5' RACE reads in MiXCR, one entry per CDR3 protein. Seen here are 550,000 to 650,000 distinct CDR3 sequences, about 30% observed once, and the top ten hold around a sixth. Input material: blood. The receptor source for this set is a woman of 80 years or more in good health.

The chain employs TRBV20-1 and TRBJ2-1, with D unclear. Germline loops: CDR1 DFQATT, CDR2 SNEGSKA (reference sequence). The CDR3 is made up of 10 amino acids. Trimming pared 8 bases from V and 6 bases from J, leaving 8 bases between. The CDR3 DNA is TGCAGTTACGGCGTCAATGAGCAGTTCTTC. The encoded protein is CSYGVNEQFF.

Regarding this clonotype: Being one base from a much bigger clone, this may be a read error. The chain uses TRBV27 and TRBJ1-1; no firm D call. CDR1 is MNHEY and CDR2 is SMNVEV in the germline V gene (reference sequence). This CDR3 is built from 13 residues. The CDR3 protein is CASSPRTGTETFF. CDR3 DNA sequence: TGTGCCAGCAGTCCGCGGACCGGCACTGAAACTTTCTTT.

The chain joins TRBV12-3 or TRBV12-4 to TRBJ2-3; D is possibly TRBD2 (5 bases). V was cut by 4 bases and J by 4 bases, with 18 bases left in between. This CDR3 spans 16 amino acids. The CDR3 reads CASSSWERGGADTQYF. In DNA form, the CDR3 reads TGTGCCAGCAGTTCATGGGAGCGCGGCGGCGCAGATACGCAGTATTTT.

Concerning this clonotype: Just one base apart from a much larger clone, this may be a read error. The chain joins TRBV4-2 to TRBJ2-4; 9 nucleotides align to TRBD1. The CDR3 contains 15 residues. Per the germline V gene, CDR1 is LGHNA and CDR2 is YNFKEQ. The trim removed 2 bases at V and 13 bases at J, leaving 12 bases unmatched. The CDR3 loop is CASSQPDRGASKQYF. Here the CDR3 DNA reads TGTGCCAGCAGCCAACCCGACAGGGGGGCAAGCAAGCAGTACTTC.

The chain has TRBV7-2 and TRBJ2-3; 8 bases map to TRBD2. The germline V gene has CDR1 SGHTA and CDR2 FQGNSA. CDR3 length: 18 residues. J gave up 2 bases and V 5 bases, and 15 bases lay outside the gene matches. The DNA for the CDR3 is TGTGCCAGCAGCCTAGTAGTAGGACGAGCGGGGGCCACAGATACGCAGTATTTT. It is translated as CASSLVVGRAGATDTQYF.

The V call is TRBV5-1, the J call TRBJ2-5, with 9 bases matching TRBD1. This CDR3 region has 16 residues. V gave up 3 bases and J gave up 0 bases; unmatched junction bases: 6. Germline CDR1 SGHRS, CDR2 YFSETQ. DNA for the CDR3: TGCGCCAGCAGCTCCGGGACAGGGATGAACCAAGAGACCCAGTACTTC. As protein: CASSSGTGMNQETQYF.

In its sample, this clonotype was seen many times. V and J are TRBV5-1 and TRBJ2-5; 9 bases line up with TRBD1. Germline CDR1 is SGHRS and CDR2 is YFSETQ. With 6 bases clipped from V and 7 bases from J, the junction kept 4 bases outside the gene matches. This CDR3 has 12 residues. The CDR3 protein is CASTPTGGTQYF. The CDR3 DNA sequence: TGCGCCAGCACCCCGACAGGGGGGACCCAGTACTTC.

This clonotype was observed a few times. One end of the junction fails to match germline, which may point to a read error. The CDR3 spells CASSYSRRTQKTQYF. The DNA for the CDR3 is TGTGCCAGCAGTTACTCTCGGCGGACCCAAAAGACCCAGTACTTC. The genes are TRBV6-2 or TRBV6-3 and TRBJ2-4; D remains ambiguous. The tail of the sequence fits TRBJ2-5 better, so the J call may be wrong. The CDR3 is made up of 15 amino acids. Germline values: CDR1 MNHEY, CDR2 SVGEGT.

Many counts were recorded for this clonotype. The chain joins TRBV20-1 to TRBJ2-5, with D unclear. CDR1 and CDR2 from the germline V gene are DFQATT and SNEGSKA (reference sequence). V was cut by 6 bases and J by 4 bases, with 9 bases left in between. This CDR3 region has 11 residues. The CDR3: CSAFLGETQYF. Written as DNA, the CDR3 is TGCAGTGCGTTTCTTGGAGAGACCCAGTACTTC.

This clonotype was found many times. The rearrangement links TRBV7-6 to TRBJ2-6; 11 positions match TRBD1. This CDR3 has 19 residues. V shed 0 bases, J shed 3 bases, and the junction held 7 bases outside the gene matches. Germline assignment: CDR1 SGHVS and CDR2 FNYEAQ. The CDR3 is CASSLASGQGARGANVLTF. Here the CDR3 DNA reads TGTGCCAGCAGCTTAGCGAGCGGACAGGGGGCACGTGGGGCCAACGTCCTGACTTTC.

This clonotype was detected many times. This chain connects TRBV14 to TRBJ2-3; 11 nucleotides align to TRBD1. V lost 1 base to trimming and J lost 4 bases; unmatched junction nucleotides: 4. This CDR3 has 16 residues. CDR1 SGHDN and CDR2 FVKESK come from the germline V gene. CDR3 nucleotide sequence: TGTGCCAGCAGCCAAGCGGGACAGGGGGTCGCAGATACGCAGTATTTT. This translates into CASSQAGQGVADTQYF.

This clonotype was observed at least ten times. The V and J genes are TRBV4-2 and TRBJ2-1, with D perhaps given as TRBD1 or TRBD2 (5 bases each). Germline V CDR1 and CDR2: LGHNA, YNFKEQ. Trimming stripped 3 bases from V and 8 bases from J, with 20 bases between. The length of the CDR3 is 16 residues. CDR3 bases: TGTGCCAGCAGCCAGGCCGGGACGGACGTACAGCATGAGCAGTTCTTC. As protein: CASSQAGTDVQHEQFF.

Concerning this clonotype itself: A much larger clone is a single base away; this may be a read error. The genes are TRBV6-1 and TRBJ2-7, with D perhaps TRBD1 or TRBD2 (5 bases each). The CDR3 is 12 amino acids. Per germline, CDR1 MNHNS and CDR2 SASEGT. CDR3 coding DNA: TGTGCCAGCAACAGGTTAGGTTGGGAGCGGTACTTC. Its translation is CASNRLGWERYF.

A few counts support this clonotype. The chain uses TRBV7-6 and TRBJ1-1; D perhaps matches TRBD1 (5 bases). The CDR3 covers 13 residues. The V end lost 5 bases, the J end lost 7 bases, and 14 bases lay between the germline ends. The germline CDR1 and CDR2 sequences are SGHVS and FNYEAQ. This CDR3 is CASSHGGTLEAFF. The CDR3 nucleotides are TGTGCCAGCAGCCACGGGGGGACTCTTGAAGCTTTCTTT.

The table lists this clonotype with a few counts. The chain combines TRBV28 with TRBJ1-1; weak D call: TRBD1 (5 bases). This CDR3 has 15 residues. The germline gives CDR1 MDHEN, CDR2 SYDVKM. The V and J ends lost 6 bases and 1 base respectively, with 15 bases between them. Here the CDR3 reads CASRARGNENTEAFF. The CDR3 bases are TGTGCCAGCAGGGCGCGGGGGAATGAGAACACTGAAGCTTTCTTT.

This clonotype was counted at least ten times. This chain connects TRBV7-2 to TRBJ2-5; 9 bases agree with TRBD1. Trimming took 5 bases from V and 5 from J; bases not matched to a gene: 6. This CDR3 is 14 amino acids long. In germline, CDR1 is SGHTA, CDR2 FQGNSA. CDR3 bases: TGTGCCAGCAGCGTGGGACAGGGTGGGGAGACCCAGTACTTC. Its translation: CASSVGQGGETQYF.

To note about this clonotype: A read error may be the cause here, since a much bigger clone is one base away. The V call is TRBV12-3 or TRBV12-4, the J call TRBJ2-3, with D possibly being TRBD2 (5 bases). Trimming took off 3 bases at V and 10 bases at J, with 17 bases between the two ends. This CDR3 is built from 14 residues. The chain's CDR3 is CASSLSGVQPAQYF. The DNA of the CDR3 is TGTGCCAGCAGTTTGTCCGGGGTCCAACCCGCGCAGTATTTT.

The genes are TRBV2 and TRBJ2-3; 11 bases are a match to TRBD2. The germline V gene has CDR1 SNHLY and CDR2 FYNNEI. The V segment lost 2 bases and the J segment 5 bases; nucleotides outside the gene matches: 9. The CDR3 has 17 amino acids. The CDR3 sequence is CASSERLVAGGIDTQYF. The CDR3 region has the DNA TGTGCCAGCAGTGAACGTCTTGTAGCGGGGGGGATAGATACGCAGTATTTT. Drawing the rest from reference TRBV2 and TRBJ2-3, the complete variable domain is EPEVTQTPSHQVTQMGQEVILRCVPISNHLYFYWYRQILGQKVEFLVSFYNNEISEKSEIFDDQFSVERPDGSNFTLKIRSTKLEDSAMYFCASSERLVAGGIDTQYFGPGTRLTVL.

This clonotype has just a few counts. V and J are TRBV27 and TRBJ2-2, with a weak D call TRBD1 (5 bases). Germline V CDR1 and CDR2: MNHEY, SMNVEV (reference sequence). The length of the CDR3 is 15 residues. V lost 3 bases to trimming and J lost 1 base, with 9 bases between them. CDR3 in DNA: TGTGCCAGCAGTTTCGGCAGGGTGAACACCGGGGAGCTGTTTTTT. Translated: CASSFGRVNTGELFF.

This clonotype came up a few times. V and J are TRBV18 and TRBJ2-7; possibly TRBD1 for D (5 bases). CDR3 length: 15 amino acids. Germline CDR1 KGHSH, CDR2 LQKENI. Deletions cut 2 bases from V and 4 bases from J, with 15 bases between. The CDR3 loop is CASSPGAHPAYEQYF. The CDR3 bases are TGTGCCAGCTCACCAGGGGCCCATCCCGCTTACGAGCAGTACTTC.

The table lists this clonotype with many counts. The DNA of the CDR3 is TGTGCCAGCAGTTTATCAGGGGACAGGGTTAATTCACCCCTCCACTTT. This sequence encodes CASSLSGDRVNSPLHF. The chain joins TRBV12-3 or TRBV12-4 to TRBJ1-6, with 9 nucleotides matching TRBD1. V gave up 2 bases and J gave up 6 bases; unmatched junction bases: 5. The CDR3 is 16 residues long.

The V call is TRBV4-2, the J call TRBJ2-7; D may match TRBD1 or TRBD2 (5 bases each). Trimming removed 0 bases at V and 3 bases at J, with 9 bases between. Germline V gene sequence: CDR1 LGHNA, CDR2 YNFKEQ. The CDR3 has 14 amino acids. CDR3 loop: CASSQDGTDYEQYF. In DNA, the CDR3 is TGTGCCAGCAGCCAAGATGGGACGGACTACGAGCAGTACTTC.

CDR3 nucleotides: TGTGCCAGCAATAGGGGACTCTCGAATTCACCCCTCCACTTT. Its translation is CASNRGLSNSPLHF. V and J are TRBV2 and TRBJ1-6; tentatively, D is TRBD1 (5 bases). Germline V gives CDR1 SNHLY, CDR2 FYNNEI. This CDR3 is 14 amino acids long. V dropped 7 bases and J dropped 7 bases, with 14 bases sitting between them.

About this clonotype itself: This sequence may be a read error, since a much larger clone differs from it by one base. The rearrangement links TRBV12-3 or TRBV12-4 to TRBJ2-3, with 15 bases matching TRBD2. The CDR3 is 19 amino acids. The J segment lost 6 bases and the V segment lost 3 bases, leaving 13 bases of the junction unmatched. This CDR3 is CASSFVGLAGGSSVDTQYF. The CDR3 DNA follows: TGTGCCAGCAGTTTCGTCGGACTAGCGGGGGGGTCCAGCGTGGATACGCAGTATTTT.